Listed here is a single T cell receptor (beta chain). Template switching added a universal primer binding site, and final cDNA carried unique molecular identifiers. One entry per CDR3 protein results from TCRdb running MiXCR on the 5' RACE reads. This table has around 510,000 distinct CDR3 sequences, over 11% appearing once. The data are from a study of identical twins. The CDR3 is 12 residues long. The V and J ends lost 6 bases and 7 bases respectively, with 12 bases between them. Germline V gene lookup returns CDR1 MNHEY and CDR2 SVGEGT. The sample also formed part of further work on yellow fever vaccine responses in identical twins.

The J gene is TRBJ2-5, the V gene TRBV6-2 or TRBV6-3; tentative D call: TRBD2 (6 bases). This TCR was recovered from a woman aged 18-29 years in good health. Input material: CD4+ T cells sorted from blood. CDR3 DNA: TGTGCCAGCAGCCCGGGACTTAGGACCCAGTACTTC. The encoded protein is CASSPGLRTQYF.